This T cell receptor (beta chain) appears in the sequencing data of a study of blood T cell repertoires in COVID-19. In the study overall: The United States, Italy and Spain were the sources of the acute and convalescent COVID-19 samples. The cDNA or gDNA used as material had been derived from T cells, B-cell-depleted T cells, or PBMCs.

It was during active infection that Seattle patients were enrolled and then longitudinally followed. Source study methods: Estimation of nucleated cell counts relied on the amplification of reference gene primers. Here immunoSEQ multiplex PCR was the method, and the copy in TCRdb shows in-frame clones only, minus some. That table gives V, J and clone size, and the DNA gave D and trimming. The top ten hold 2% to 2.5% of the sample, which has some 270,000 clones, about 90% seen once. The germline V gene encodes CDR1 SGHVS and CDR2 FQNEAQ. Trimming left V 5 bases short and J 3 bases short, with 8 bases between. This CDR3 has 13 amino acids.

Sequencing input: peripheral blood. This chain uses TRBV7-8 with TRBJ2-4, with a tentative D call TRBD2 (5 bases). The TCR was taken from a woman aged 60-75 years with COVID-19, enrolled during active disease. The CDR3 reads CASSNRDKNIQYF. Here the CDR3 DNA reads TGTGCCAGCAGCAACCGGGACAAAAACATTCAGTACTTC.